This T cell receptor beta chain was captured in a study of human T cells and chemical hapten exposure (dated by TCRdb to the early 2020s). Context from the whole study: For sensitization, 2% DPC in acetone was applied to a 2 cm by 2 cm area of upper inner arm skin. Throughout the approximately 24-week study period, patients were also given weekly therapeutic DPC doses on the scalp. Patch testing was done on the upper back using Finn chambers containing 0.01% DPC, and results were scored after 6 days according to International Contact Dermatitis Research Group standards. The patient cohort, mostly female, included alopecia areata with under or over 50% scalp involvement, alopecia totalis and alopecia universalis. Libraries were pooled for sequencing, and variation in per-sample TCR yields was attributed mainly to small differences in library volumes within the pool. The study tracked peripheral blood TCR repertoire changes in vivo during primary and secondary sensitization to the hapten diphenylcyclopropenone (DPC) in alopecia patients. Blood samples were taken from patients before sensitization (week 0) and then at 2, 6 and about 24 weeks after DPC sensitization. For TCR sequencing, blood came from 25 to 35 alopecia patients at anywhere from one to four time points (pre-sensitization, 2, 6 and 24 weeks). Each blood RNA sample was used to sequence both TCR alpha and TCR beta chains.

About this clonotype itself: Its antigen remains unidentified. Base qualities are not provided; no much larger clone lies one nucleotide away.

Overall results and qualifications from the work: DPC sensitization did not change how many TCRs were above 1 in 1000 frequency, and no evidence was found of alterations in global repertoire structure. Expanded TCRs formed significantly more large CDR3 similarity clusters than pre-sensitization or healthy control sets, consistent with antigen-driven responses. Patch test score was positively correlated with the number of PT1 expanded TCRs, with significance at thresholds 8, 16 and 32 but not at 4. Because every patient had alopecia, a presumed autoimmune disease, the patients' immune response might differ from that of healthy individuals. Repeated subsampling changed both the strength of the expansion versus patch-test correlation and the threshold at which the correlation became significant.

Preparation of the library involved RACE. The listed sequencing device is NextSeq 500. Library preparation attached unique molecular identifiers to individual cDNA molecules for quantitative, reproducible TCR counting. Per the authors' processing: Samples had a median of around 92,000 TCRs, with a range from roughly 23,224 to 700,000. The Decombinator software suite was used to annotate the V, J and CDR3 of the TCR reads. For the PS versus PT1 abundance plots, all samples were subsampled to the same number of TCRs (28,000). Expanded TCRs were defined as absent before sensitization and observed at least eight times at the 2-week time point. TCRdb redid the processing of the public reads, applying fastp at Q25 and MiXCR, and retained in-frame beta chains. Rows with a matching CDR3 protein are joined into one entry that keeps the most common DNA and genes. TCRdb, not the authors, supplied the V and J calls. The sample yields 34,000 or so distinct CDR3 sequences; 10% were counted once. Of the sample, 27% falls within the top ten clones.

V sheds 1 base and J sheds 6 bases, leaving 13 bases between their ends. Taken from the germline V gene, the CDR1 and CDR2 loops are MNHEY and SVGEGT. The cysteine opens and the phenylalanine closes a CDR3 of 14 amino acids. The DNA shown is the 42-base CDR3, in frame from base 1. In the paper's terms, the time point label means: pre-sensitization, week 0. The treatment or condition label on this specimen signifies: therapeutic diphenylcyclopropenone sensitization with weekly scalp DPC. Total RNA was isolated from unfractionated whole blood collected in Tempus Blood RNA tubes. At every patch-test visit, the blood draw took place before the patch test was put on. Patients were eligible if aged 18 to 70, diagnosed with alopecia and judged suitable for DPC therapy, and pregnant patients were excluded.

This sample comprised whole blood, obtained in connection with sensitization to the hapten diphenylcyclopropenone (DPC). The sequence joins TRBV6-2 or TRBV6-3 to TRBJ2-7; a tentative D call is TRBD2 (5 bases match). This sequence originates from a man aged 50 to 60 with alopecia areata. Some clones in this sample may be carry-over from other donors' samples. The DNA sequence is given as TGTGCCAGCAGTTACTTCAGACATGGAGGCGAGCAGTACTTC. This translates into CASSYFRHGGEQYF.